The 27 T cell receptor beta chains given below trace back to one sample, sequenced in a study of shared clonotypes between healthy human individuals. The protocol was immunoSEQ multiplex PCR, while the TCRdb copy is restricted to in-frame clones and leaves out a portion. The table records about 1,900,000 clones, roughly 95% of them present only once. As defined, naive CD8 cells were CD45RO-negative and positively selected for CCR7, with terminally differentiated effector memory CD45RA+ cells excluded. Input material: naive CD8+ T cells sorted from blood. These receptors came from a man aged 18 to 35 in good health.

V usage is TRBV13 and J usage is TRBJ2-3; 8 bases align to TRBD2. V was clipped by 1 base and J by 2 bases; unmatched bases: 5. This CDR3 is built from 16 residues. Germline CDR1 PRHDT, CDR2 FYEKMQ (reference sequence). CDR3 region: CASSLERGPHTDTQYF. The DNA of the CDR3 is TGTGCCAGCAGCTTAGAGCGGGGGCCTCACACAGATACGCAGTATTTT.

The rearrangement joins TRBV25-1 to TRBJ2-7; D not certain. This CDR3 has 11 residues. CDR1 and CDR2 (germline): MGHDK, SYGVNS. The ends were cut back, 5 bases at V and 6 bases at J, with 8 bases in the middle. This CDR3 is CASSTYGEQYF. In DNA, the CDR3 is TGTGCCAGCAGTACCTACGGCGAGCAGTACTTC.

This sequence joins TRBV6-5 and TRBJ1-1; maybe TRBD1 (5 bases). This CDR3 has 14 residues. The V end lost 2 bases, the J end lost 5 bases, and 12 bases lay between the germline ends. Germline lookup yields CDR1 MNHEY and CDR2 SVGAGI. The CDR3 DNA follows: TGTGCCAGCAGTTACGACTCCGGGGGGACTGAAGCTTTCTTT. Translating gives CASSYDSGGTEAFF.

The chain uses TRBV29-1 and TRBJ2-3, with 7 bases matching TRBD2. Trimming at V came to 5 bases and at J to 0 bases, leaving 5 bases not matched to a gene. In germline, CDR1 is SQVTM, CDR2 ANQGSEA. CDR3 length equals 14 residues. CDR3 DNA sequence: TGCAGCGTTTCGCTAGCGGCTAGCACAGATACGCAGTATTTT. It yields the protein CSVSLAASTDTQYF.

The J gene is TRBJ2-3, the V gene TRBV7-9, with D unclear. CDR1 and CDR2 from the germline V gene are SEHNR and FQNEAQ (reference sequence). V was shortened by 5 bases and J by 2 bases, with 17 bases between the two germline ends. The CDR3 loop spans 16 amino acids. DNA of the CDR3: TGTGCCAGCAGCCCCCTGACAAGAGCCAACACAGATACGCAGTATTTT. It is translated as CASSPLTRANTDTQYF.

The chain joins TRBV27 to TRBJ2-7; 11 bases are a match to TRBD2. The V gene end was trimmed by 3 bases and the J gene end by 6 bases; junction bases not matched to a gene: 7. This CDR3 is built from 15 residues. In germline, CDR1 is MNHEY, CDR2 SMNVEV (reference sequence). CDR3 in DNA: TGTGCCAGCAGTTTTAGCGGGGGGGCGGTCGGCGAGCAGTACTTC. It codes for CASSFSGGAVGEQYF.

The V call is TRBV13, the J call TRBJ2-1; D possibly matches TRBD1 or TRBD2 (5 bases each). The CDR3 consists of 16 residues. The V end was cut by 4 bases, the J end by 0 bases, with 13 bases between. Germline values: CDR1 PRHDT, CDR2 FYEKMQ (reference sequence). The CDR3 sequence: CASSSTGTASYNEQFF. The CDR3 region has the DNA TGTGCCAGCAGCTCAACCGGGACGGCCTCCTACAATGAGCAGTTCTTC.

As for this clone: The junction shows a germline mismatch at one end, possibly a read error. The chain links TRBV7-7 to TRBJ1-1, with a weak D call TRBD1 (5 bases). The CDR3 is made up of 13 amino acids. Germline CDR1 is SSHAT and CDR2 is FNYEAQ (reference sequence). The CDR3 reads CASREKQCTEAFF. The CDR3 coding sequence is TGTGCTAGCAGGGAAAAACAGTGCACTGAAGCTTTCTTT.

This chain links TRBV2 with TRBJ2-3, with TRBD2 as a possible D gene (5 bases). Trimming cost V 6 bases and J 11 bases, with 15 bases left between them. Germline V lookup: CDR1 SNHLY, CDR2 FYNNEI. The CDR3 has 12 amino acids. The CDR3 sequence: CASRQTGWGQYF. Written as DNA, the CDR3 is TGTGCCAGCAGGCAAACGGGATGGGGGCAGTATTTT.

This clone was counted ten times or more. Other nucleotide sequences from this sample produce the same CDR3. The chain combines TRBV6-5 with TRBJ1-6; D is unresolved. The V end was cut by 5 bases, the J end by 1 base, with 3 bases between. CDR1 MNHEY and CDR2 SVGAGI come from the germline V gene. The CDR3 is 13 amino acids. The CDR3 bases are TGTGCCAGCAGTCTATCCTATAATTCACCCCTCCACTTT. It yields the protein CASSLSYNSPLHF.

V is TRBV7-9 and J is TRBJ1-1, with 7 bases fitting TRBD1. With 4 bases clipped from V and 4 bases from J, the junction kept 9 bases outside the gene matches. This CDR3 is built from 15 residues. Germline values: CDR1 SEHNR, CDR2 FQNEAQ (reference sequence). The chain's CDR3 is CASSSPTGWFTEAFF. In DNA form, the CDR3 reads TGTGCCAGCAGCTCGCCGACAGGGTGGTTCACTGAAGCTTTCTTT.

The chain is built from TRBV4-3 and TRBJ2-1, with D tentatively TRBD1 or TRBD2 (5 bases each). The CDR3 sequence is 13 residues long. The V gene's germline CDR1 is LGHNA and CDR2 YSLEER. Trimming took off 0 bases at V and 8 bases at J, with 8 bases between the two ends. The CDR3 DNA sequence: TGCGCCAGCAGCCAAGAGGGGGACGATGAGCAGTTCTTC. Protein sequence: CASSQEGDDEQFF.

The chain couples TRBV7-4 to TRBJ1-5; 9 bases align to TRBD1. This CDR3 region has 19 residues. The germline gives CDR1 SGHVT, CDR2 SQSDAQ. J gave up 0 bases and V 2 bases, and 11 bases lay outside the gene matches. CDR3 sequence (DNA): TGTGCCAGCAGCTTATTCTGGACAGGGGATCGTTATAGCAATCAGCCCCAGCATTTT. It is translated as CASSLFWTGDRYSNQPQHF.

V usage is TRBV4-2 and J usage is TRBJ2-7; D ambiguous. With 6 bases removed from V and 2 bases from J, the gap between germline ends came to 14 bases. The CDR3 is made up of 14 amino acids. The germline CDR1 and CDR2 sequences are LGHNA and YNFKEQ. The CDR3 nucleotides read TGTGCCAGCAGTCCTGCCGCAGGTACCTACGAGCAGTACTTC. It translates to CASSPAAGTYEQYF.

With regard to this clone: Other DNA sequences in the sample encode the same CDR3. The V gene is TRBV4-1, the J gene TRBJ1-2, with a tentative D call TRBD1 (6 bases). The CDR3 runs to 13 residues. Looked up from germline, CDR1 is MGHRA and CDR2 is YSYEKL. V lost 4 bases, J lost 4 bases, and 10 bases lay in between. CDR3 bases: TGCGCCAGCAGCCCGACAGGAGGCTATGGCTACACCTTC. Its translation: CASSPTGGYGYTF.

CDR3 sequence reads: CAWSRGAQDQPQHF. The CDR3 bases are TGTGCCTGGAGCCGGGGGGCGCAGGATCAGCCCCAGCATTTT. The chain couples TRBV30 to TRBJ1-5; tentatively, D is TRBD1 (6 bases). The CDR3 is made up of 14 amino acids. CDR1 is GTSNPN and CDR2 is SVGIG in the germline V gene (reference sequence). Trimming shortened V by 3 bases and J by 5 bases, and 14 bases separated the two germline ends.

The CDR3 loop reads CASSPSGGKDYGYTF. The CDR3 DNA follows: TGTGCCAGCAGCCCCAGTGGAGGGAAGGACTATGGCTACACCTTC. The V gene is TRBV13, the J gene TRBJ1-2; the D is unclear. The CDR3 is 15 amino acids. Germline loops: CDR1 PRHDT, CDR2 FYEKMQ (reference sequence). V dropped 5 bases and J dropped 3 bases, with 16 bases sitting between them. The whole variable domain, filled in from reference TRBV13 and TRBJ1-2, reads AAGVIQSPRHLIKEKRETATLKCYPIPRHDTVYWYQQGPGQDPQFLISFYEKMQSDKGSIPDRFSAQQFSDYHSELNMSSLELGDSALYFCASSPSGGKDYGYTFGSGTRLTVV.

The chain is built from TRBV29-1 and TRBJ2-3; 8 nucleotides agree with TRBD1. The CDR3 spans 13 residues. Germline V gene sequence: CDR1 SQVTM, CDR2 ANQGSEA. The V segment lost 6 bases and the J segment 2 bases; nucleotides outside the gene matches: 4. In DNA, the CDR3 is TGCAGCGTCTCCAGGGGGCTCACAGATACGCAGTATTTT. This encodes CSVSRGLTDTQYF.

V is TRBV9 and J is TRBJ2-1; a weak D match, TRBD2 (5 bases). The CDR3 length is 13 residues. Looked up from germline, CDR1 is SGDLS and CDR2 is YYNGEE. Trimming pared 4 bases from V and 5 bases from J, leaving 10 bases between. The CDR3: CASSPSGNNEQFF. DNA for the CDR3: TGTGCCAGCAGCCCCTCGGGGAACAATGAGCAGTTCTTC.

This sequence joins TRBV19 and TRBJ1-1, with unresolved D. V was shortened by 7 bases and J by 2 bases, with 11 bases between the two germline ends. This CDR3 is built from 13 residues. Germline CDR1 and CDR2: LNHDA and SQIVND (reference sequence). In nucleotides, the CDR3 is TGTGCCAGTAACGCGGACGGAAACACTGAAGCTTTCTTT. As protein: CASNADGNTEAFF.

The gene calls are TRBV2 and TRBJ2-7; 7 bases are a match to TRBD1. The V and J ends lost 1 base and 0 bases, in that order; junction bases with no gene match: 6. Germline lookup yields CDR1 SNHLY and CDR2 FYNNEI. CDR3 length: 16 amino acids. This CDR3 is CASSEDPGGFSYEQYF. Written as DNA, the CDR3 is TGTGCCAGCAGTGAAGATCCAGGGGGTTTCTCCTACGAGCAGTACTTC.

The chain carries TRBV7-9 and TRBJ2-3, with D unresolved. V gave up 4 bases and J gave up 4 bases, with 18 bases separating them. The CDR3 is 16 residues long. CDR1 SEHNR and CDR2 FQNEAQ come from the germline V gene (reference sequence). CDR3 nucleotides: TGTGCCAGCAGCTCCTTCCGGGCCCCAAACCCAGATACGCAGTATTTT. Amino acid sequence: CASSSFRAPNPDTQYF.

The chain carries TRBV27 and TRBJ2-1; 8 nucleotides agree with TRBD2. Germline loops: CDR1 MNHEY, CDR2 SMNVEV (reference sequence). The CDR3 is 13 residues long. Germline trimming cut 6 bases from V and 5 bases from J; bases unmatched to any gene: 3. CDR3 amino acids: CASRRLANNEQFF. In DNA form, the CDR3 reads TGTGCCAGCAGAAGACTAGCGAACAATGAGCAGTTCTTC.

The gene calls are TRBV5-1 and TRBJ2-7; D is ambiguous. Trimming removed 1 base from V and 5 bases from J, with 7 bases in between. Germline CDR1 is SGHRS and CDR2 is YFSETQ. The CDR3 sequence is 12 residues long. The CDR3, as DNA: TGCGCCAGCAGCTTGTACCCCAACGAGCAGTACTTC. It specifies CASSLYPNEQYF.

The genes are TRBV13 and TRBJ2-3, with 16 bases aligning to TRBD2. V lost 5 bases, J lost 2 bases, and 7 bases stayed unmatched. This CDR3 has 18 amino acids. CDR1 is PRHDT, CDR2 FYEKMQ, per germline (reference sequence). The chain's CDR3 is CASSPGTSGGALTDTQYF. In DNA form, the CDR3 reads TGTGCCAGCAGCCCTGGGACTAGCGGGGGGGCGCTCACAGATACGCAGTATTTT.

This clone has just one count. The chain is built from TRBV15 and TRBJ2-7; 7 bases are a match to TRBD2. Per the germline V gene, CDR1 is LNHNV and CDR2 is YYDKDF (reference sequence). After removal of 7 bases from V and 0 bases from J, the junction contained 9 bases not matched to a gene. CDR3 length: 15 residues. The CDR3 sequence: CATTTGLENSYEQYF. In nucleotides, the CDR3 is TGTGCCACCACCACAGGACTAGAGAACTCCTACGAGCAGTACTTC.

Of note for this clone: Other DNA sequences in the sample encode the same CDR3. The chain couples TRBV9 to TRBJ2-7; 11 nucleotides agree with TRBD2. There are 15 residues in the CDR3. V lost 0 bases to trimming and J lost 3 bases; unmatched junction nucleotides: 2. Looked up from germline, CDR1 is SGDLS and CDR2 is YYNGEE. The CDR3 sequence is CASSVGGTSGYEQYF. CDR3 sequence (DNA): TGTGCCAGCAGCGTAGGAGGGACTAGCGGCTACGAGCAGTACTTC. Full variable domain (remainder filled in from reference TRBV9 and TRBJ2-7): DSGVTQTPKHLITATGQRVTLRCSPRSGDLSVYWYQQSLDQGLQFLIQYYNGEERAKGNILERFSAQQFPDLHSELNLSSLELGDSALYFCASSVGGTSGYEQYFGPGTRLTVT.